These 26 T cell receptor beta chains were sequenced from one sample in a study of somatic mutations in cytotoxic T cells in rheumatoid arthritis. Sequenced by immunoSEQ multiplex PCR; TCRdb stores in-frame clones only, minus some. The sample holds about 20,000 clones, approximately 80% seen once. The specimen sequenced was CD8+ T cells sorted from blood. These receptors all stem from an adult with rheumatoid arthritis.

V usage is TRBV5-5 and J usage is TRBJ1-4; D is perhaps TRBD1 (6 bases). V was trimmed by 4 bases and J by 7 bases, leaving 14 bases between them. The germline V gene encodes CDR1 SGHKS and CDR2 YYEKEE (reference sequence). This CDR3 has 14 amino acids. CDR3 region: CASSNEGVGEKLFF. In DNA, the CDR3 is TGTGCCAGCAGCAACGAGGGGGTGGGTGAAAAACTGTTTTTT.

This chain joins TRBV5-1 and TRBJ1-2; no definite D call. Between the trimmed V and J ends, which lost 10 bases and 4 bases, there was a span of 5 bases. Per the germline V gene, CDR1 is SGHRS and CDR2 is YFSETQ. The CDR3 extends over 9 amino acids. CDR3 loop: CAPGYGYTF. In DNA form, the CDR3 reads TGCGCCCCCGGCTATGGCTACACCTTC.

The chain carries TRBV11-2 and TRBJ2-7, with a possible D match to TRBD1 (6 bases). The V gene lost 7 bases and the J gene lost 0 bases, with 19 bases spanning the gap. The CDR3 runs 16 residues. Germline V gives CDR1 SGHAT, CDR2 FQNNGV. CDR3 nucleotide sequence: TGTGCCAGCAACCTAGTCCAGGGGTCGTCCTCCTACGAGCAGTACTTC. Its translation is CASNLVQGSSSYEQYF.

The genes are TRBV7-9 and TRBJ2-2; 10 nucleotides align to TRBD2. With 1 base clipped from V and 2 bases from J, the junction kept 1 base outside the gene matches. The CDR3 length is 16 residues. CDR1 is SEHNR, CDR2 FQNEAQ, per germline (reference sequence). The CDR3 region is CASSLGLAGNTGELFF. DNA for the CDR3: TGTGCCAGCAGCTTAGGACTAGCGGGTAACACCGGGGAGCTGTTTTTT.

V gene TRBV9 combines with J gene TRBJ2-3; 9 nucleotides match TRBD2. The CDR3 runs 17 residues. V trimming: 3 bases; J trimming: 4 bases; junction bases outside the gene matches: 12. Germline CDR1 reads SGDLS; CDR2 reads YYNGEE. Written as DNA, the CDR3 is TGTGCCAGCAGCGCATGGGGCGGGGGGGCCTGGGCAGATACGCAGTATTTT. It codes for CASSAWGGGAWADTQYF.

The chain combines TRBV15 with TRBJ2-3, with 9 bases that match TRBD2. Losses at the gene ends were 5 bases for V and 2 bases for J; bases not matched to a gene: 2. The CDR3 is 14 residues long. Germline CDR1 LNHNV, CDR2 YYDKDF (reference sequence). The CDR3 sequence is CATSVAGATDTQYF. The CDR3 bases are TGTGCCACCAGCGTAGCGGGGGCCACAGATACGCAGTATTTT.

The DNA of the CDR3 is TGTGCCAGCAGCGTAGAAGGACTAGCCACAGATACGCAGTATTTT. This gives the protein CASSVEGLATDTQYF. This chain joins TRBV9 and TRBJ2-3; 8 bases match TRBD2. The CDR3 is 15 residues long. CDR1 is SGDLS, CDR2 YYNGEE, per germline. V was clipped by 0 bases and J by 2 bases; unmatched bases: 2.

The gene calls are TRBV6-5 and TRBJ2-1, with TRBD1 identical over 11 bases. Unmatched junction bases numbered 4, after V lost 5 bases and J lost 7 bases. CDR1 MNHEY and CDR2 SVGAGI come from the germline V gene. The length of the CDR3 is 14 residues. The CDR3 region has the DNA TGTGCCAGCAGTCCGGGACAGGGGGGGAATGAGCAGTTCTTC. The encoded protein is CASSPGQGGNEQFF.

The V call is TRBV5-8, the J call TRBJ1-2, with 12 bases identical to TRBD1. Germline-derived CDR1 and CDR2 are SGHTS and YDEGEE. The J segment lost 8 bases and the V segment lost 3 bases, leaving 11 bases of the junction unmatched. The CDR3 has 16 amino acids. CDR3 sequence reads: CASSSPGTGGIEGYTF. CDR3 nucleotides: TGTGCCAGCAGCTCGCCCGGGACAGGGGGCATAGAGGGCTACACCTTC. Full variable domain (outside the CDR3, taken from reference TRBV5-8 and TRBJ1-2): EAGVTQSPTHLIKTRGQQATLRCSPISGHTSVYWYQQALGLGLQFLLWYDEGEERNRGNFPPRFSGRQFPNYSSELNVNALELEDSALYLCASSSPGTGGIEGYTFGSGTRLTVV.

V is TRBV4-1 and J is TRBJ2-3; 8 nucleotides line up with TRBD2. The CDR3 sequence is 18 residues long. Per the germline V gene, CDR1 is MGHRA and CDR2 is YSYEKL. The J segment lost 1 base and the V segment lost 1 base, leaving 10 bases of the junction unmatched. The CDR3 DNA is TGCGCCAGCAGCCAAGTAGCGGGACCACCGAGTGGCACAGATACGCAGTATTTT. This gives the protein CASSQVAGPPSGTDTQYF.

The chain employs TRBV30 and TRBJ1-2, with a weak D call TRBD1 (6 bases). CDR3 size: 13 residues. Looked up from germline, CDR1 is GTSNPN and CDR2 is SVGIG (reference sequence). Trimming left V 0 bases short and J 4 bases short, with 9 bases between. The CDR3 DNA follows: TGTGCCTGGAGTGTAGGCAGGGGCTATGGCTACACCTTC. This gives the protein CAWSVGRGYGYTF.

V is TRBV6-4 and J is TRBJ1-1; TRBD1 aligns across 12 bases. CDR3 length equals 16 residues. Germline V gene sequence: CDR1 MRHNA, CDR2 SNTAGT. Trimming removed 11 bases from V and 1 base from J; junction bases left unmatched: 11. The CDR3 protein is CAELRDRGLGNTEAFF. The CDR3 nucleotides read TGTGCCGAGCTCCGGGACAGGGGGCTTGGGAACACTGAAGCTTTCTTT.

This chain connects TRBV5-5 to TRBJ2-7; weak D call: TRBD1 (6 bases). Deletions cut 4 bases from V and 3 bases from J, with 23 bases between. CDR1 is SGHKS, CDR2 YYEKEE, per germline (reference sequence). This CDR3 comprises 17 residues. CDR3 bases: TGTGCCAGCAGCCCCCCGCAAAAAACAGGGATGCTCTACGAGCAGTACTTC. Translating gives CASSPPQKTGMLYEQYF.

This chain joins TRBV9 and TRBJ2-3; D is possibly TRBD1 (7 bases). CDR1 SGDLS and CDR2 YYNGEE come from the germline V gene. There are 14 residues in the CDR3. V dropped 4 bases and J dropped 4 bases, with 13 bases sitting between them. Here the CDR3 reads CASSQGGWADTQYF. The DNA for the CDR3 is TGTGCCAGCAGCCAGGGGGGCTGGGCAGATACGCAGTATTTT.

V usage is TRBV7-9 and J usage is TRBJ2-7, with TRBD1 matching 8 bases. Germline V lookup: CDR1 SEHNR, CDR2 FQNEAQ (reference sequence). J lost 1 base, V lost 5 bases, and 4 bases had no gene match. The CDR3 is 14 amino acids. The CDR3 spells CASSPGTGSYEQYF. In DNA form, the CDR3 reads TGTGCCAGCAGCCCCGGGACAGGATCCTACGAGCAGTACTTC. Full variable domain (rest looked up from reference TRBV7-9 and TRBJ2-7): DTGVSQNPRHKITKRGQNVTFRCDPISEHNRLYWYRQTLGQGPEFLTYFQNEAQLEKSRLLSDRFSAERPKGSFSTLEIQRTEQGDSAMYLCASSPGTGSYEQYFGPGTRLTVT.

The chain has TRBV7-9 and TRBJ2-7, with 12 bases that match TRBD2. V shed 3 bases and J 5 bases; nucleotides not matched to a gene: 5. Germline CDR1 and CDR2: SEHNR and FQNEAQ (reference sequence). The CDR3 totals 15 residues. The CDR3 loop reads CASSFTTSGSHEQYF. The CDR3 DNA reads TGTGCCAGCAGCTTTACGACTAGCGGGAGCCACGAGCAGTACTTC.

This clone was seen only once. The CDR3: CASSNRDTEAFF. DNA of the CDR3: TGTGCCAGCAGCAATCGGGACACTGAAGCTTTCTTT. The chain links TRBV11-2 to TRBJ1-1; D is uncertain. The CDR3 loop spans 12 amino acids. The V gene lost 5 bases and the J gene lost 3 bases, with 7 bases spanning the gap. Germline V lookup: CDR1 SGHAT, CDR2 FQNNGV.

This sequence joins TRBV5-6 and TRBJ2-7; D not certain. The V end lost 2 bases, the J end lost 7 bases, and 7 bases lay between the germline ends. Germline-derived CDR1 and CDR2 are SGHDT and YYEEEE. The CDR3 covers 11 residues. The CDR3 bases are TGTGCCAGCAGCTTTGGGCTTGAGCAGTACTTC. This translates into CASSFGLEQYF. Combining the CDR3 with reference TRBV5-6 and TRBJ2-7 gives the whole variable domain DAGVTQSPTHLIKTRGQQVTLRCSPKSGHDTVSWYQQALGQGPQFIFQYYEEEERQRGNFPDRFSGHQFPNYSSELNVNALLLGDSALYLCASSFGLEQYFGPGTRLTVT.

The chain has TRBV27 and TRBJ1-6; a weak D match, TRBD1 (6 bases). Trimming took 5 bases from V and 0 from J, leaving 17 bases between them. Looked up from germline, CDR1 is MNHEY and CDR2 is SMNVEV (reference sequence). The CDR3 covers 18 residues. As DNA, the CDR3 is TGTGCCAGCAGTCTCGGGACAAATCTTAGCTCCTATAATTCACCCCTCCACTTT. Protein sequence: CASSLGTNLSSYNSPLHF.

The chain is built from TRBV11-2 and TRBJ2-7, with 11 positions matching TRBD2. The junction had 3 bases not matched to a gene; V was cut back by 5 bases and J by 0 bases. The CDR3 sequence is 15 residues long. The germline V gene has CDR1 SGHAT and CDR2 FQNNGV. CDR3 bases: TGTGCCAGCAGCCAGGGACTAGCGGACTCCTACGAGCAGTACTTC. It encodes CASSQGLADSYEQYF.

The rearrangement joins TRBV9 to TRBJ2-1; D is unresolved. Germline V gene sequence: CDR1 SGDLS, CDR2 YYNGEE. The CDR3 is 11 residues long. The V end lost 2 bases, the J end lost 5 bases, and 2 bases lay between the germline ends. The CDR3 protein is CASSVNNEQFF. The CDR3 DNA follows: TGTGCCAGCAGCGTCAACAATGAGCAGTTCTTC.

The chain has TRBV7-9 and TRBJ1-2; the D gene is possibly TRBD1 (5 bases). CDR3 size: 13 residues. V was trimmed by 6 bases and J by 3 bases, leaving 11 bases between them. Per germline, CDR1 SEHNR and CDR2 FQNEAQ (reference sequence). Here the CDR3 DNA reads TGTGCCAGCAGTCCCGGGACGGACTATGGCTACACCTTC. Its protein is CASSPGTDYGYTF.

This clone was counted between two and nine times. The J gene is TRBJ2-5, the V gene TRBV7-9; D is uncertain. This CDR3 comprises 15 residues. Germline values: CDR1 SEHNR, CDR2 FQNEAQ (reference sequence). V was shortened by 5 bases and J by 1 base, with 14 bases between the two germline ends. The CDR3 region is CASSAPGRPQETQYF. CDR3 DNA: TGTGCCAGCAGCGCCCCGGGCAGGCCCCAAGAGACCCAGTACTTC.

V is TRBV7-2 and J is TRBJ1-2; D remains ambiguous. V lost 1 base and J 0 bases, leaving 3 bases between the germline ends. The length of the CDR3 is 13 residues. Germline-derived CDR1 and CDR2 are SGHTA and FQGNSA. CDR3 sequence (DNA): TGTGCCAGCAGCTTAGGTCCTAACTATGGCTACACCTTC. Protein product: CASSLGPNYGYTF. Filled out from reference TRBV7-2 and TRBJ1-2, the complete variable domain reads GAGVSQSPSNKVTEKGKDVELRCDPISGHTALYWYRQSLGQGLEFLIYFQGNSAPDKSGLPSDRFSAERTGGSVSTLTIQRTQQEDSAVYLCASSLGPNYGYTFGSGTRLTVV.

This clone came up a few times. The chain combines TRBV27 with TRBJ1-2; 8 bases match TRBD1. The CDR3 is made up of 14 amino acids. Germline-derived CDR1 and CDR2 are MNHEY and SMNVEV (reference sequence). V shed 0 bases and J 8 bases; nucleotides not matched to a gene: 5. The CDR3, as DNA: TGTGCCAGCAGTTTATCCGACAGGGGTGTCGGCTACACCTTC. Protein: CASSLSDRGVGYTF.

The V gene is TRBV29-1, the J gene TRBJ1-2; TRBD1 might be the D (6 bases). This CDR3 comprises 14 residues. Germline V lookup: CDR1 SQVTM, CDR2 ANQGSEA. V was cut by 0 bases and J by 8 bases, with 16 bases left in between. This CDR3 reads CSVEDIDRREGYTF. In DNA form, the CDR3 reads TGCAGCGTTGAAGATATCGACAGGCGGGAAGGCTACACCTTC.